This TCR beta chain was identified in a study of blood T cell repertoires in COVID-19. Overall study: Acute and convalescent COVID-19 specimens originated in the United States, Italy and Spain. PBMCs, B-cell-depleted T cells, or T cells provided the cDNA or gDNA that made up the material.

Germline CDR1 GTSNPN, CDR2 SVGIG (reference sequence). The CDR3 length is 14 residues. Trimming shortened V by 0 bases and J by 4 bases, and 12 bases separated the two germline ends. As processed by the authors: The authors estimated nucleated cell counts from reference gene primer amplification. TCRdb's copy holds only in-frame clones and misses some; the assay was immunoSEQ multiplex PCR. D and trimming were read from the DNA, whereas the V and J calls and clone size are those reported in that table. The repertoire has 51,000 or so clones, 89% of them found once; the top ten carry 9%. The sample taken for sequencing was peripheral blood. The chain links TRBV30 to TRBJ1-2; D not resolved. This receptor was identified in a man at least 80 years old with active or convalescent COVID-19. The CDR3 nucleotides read TGTGCCTGGAGTGTGGGAGGGTGGTCCTATGGCTACACCTTC. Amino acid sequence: CAWSVGGWSYGYTF.